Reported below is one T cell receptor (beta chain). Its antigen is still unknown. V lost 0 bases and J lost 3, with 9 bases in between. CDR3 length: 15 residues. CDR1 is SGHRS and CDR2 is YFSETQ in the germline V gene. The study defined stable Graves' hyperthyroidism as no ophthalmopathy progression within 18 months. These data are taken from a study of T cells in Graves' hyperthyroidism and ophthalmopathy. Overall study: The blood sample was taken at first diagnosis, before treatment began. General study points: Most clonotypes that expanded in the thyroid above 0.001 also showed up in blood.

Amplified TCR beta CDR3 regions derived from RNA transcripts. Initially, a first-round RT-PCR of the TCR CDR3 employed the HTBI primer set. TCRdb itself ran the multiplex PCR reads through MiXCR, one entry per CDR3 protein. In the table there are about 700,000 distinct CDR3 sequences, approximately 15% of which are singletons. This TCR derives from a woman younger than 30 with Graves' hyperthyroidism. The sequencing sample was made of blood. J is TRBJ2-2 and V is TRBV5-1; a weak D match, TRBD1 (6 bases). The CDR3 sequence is CASSLVSGDTGELFF. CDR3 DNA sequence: TGCGCCAGCAGCTTGGTGTCAGGGGACACCGGGGAGCTGTTTTTT. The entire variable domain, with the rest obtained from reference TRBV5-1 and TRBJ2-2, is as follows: KAGVTQTPRYLIKTRGQQVTLSCSPISGHRSVSWYQQTPGQGLQFLFEYFSETQRNKGNFPGRFSGRQFSNSRSEMNVSTLELGDSALYLCASSLVSGDTGELFFGEGSRLTVL.